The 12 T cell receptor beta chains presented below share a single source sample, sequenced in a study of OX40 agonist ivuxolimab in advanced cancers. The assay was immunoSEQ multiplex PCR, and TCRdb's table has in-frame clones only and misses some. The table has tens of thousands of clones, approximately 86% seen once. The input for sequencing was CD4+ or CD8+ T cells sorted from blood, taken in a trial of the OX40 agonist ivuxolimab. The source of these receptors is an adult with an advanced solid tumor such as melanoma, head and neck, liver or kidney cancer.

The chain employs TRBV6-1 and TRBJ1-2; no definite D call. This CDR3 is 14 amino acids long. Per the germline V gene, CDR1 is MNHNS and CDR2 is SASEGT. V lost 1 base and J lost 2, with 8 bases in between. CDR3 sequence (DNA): TGTGCCAGCAGTGAAGTAGTCCGAAACTATGGCTACACCTTC. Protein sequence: CASSEVVRNYGYTF.

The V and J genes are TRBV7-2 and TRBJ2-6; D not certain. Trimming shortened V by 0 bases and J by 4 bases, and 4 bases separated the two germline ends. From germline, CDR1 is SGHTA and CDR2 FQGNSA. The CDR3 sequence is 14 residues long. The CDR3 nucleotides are TGTGCCAGCAGCTTAGCGGCGGGGGCCAACGTCCTGACTTTC. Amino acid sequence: CASSLAAGANVLTF.

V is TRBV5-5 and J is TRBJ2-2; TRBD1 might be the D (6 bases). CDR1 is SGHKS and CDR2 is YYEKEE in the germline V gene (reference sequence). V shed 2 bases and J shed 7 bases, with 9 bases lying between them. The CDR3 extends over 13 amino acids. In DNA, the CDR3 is TGTGCCAGCAGCTTAGGGGGAGACGGGGAGCTGTTTTTT. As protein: CASSLGGDGELFF.

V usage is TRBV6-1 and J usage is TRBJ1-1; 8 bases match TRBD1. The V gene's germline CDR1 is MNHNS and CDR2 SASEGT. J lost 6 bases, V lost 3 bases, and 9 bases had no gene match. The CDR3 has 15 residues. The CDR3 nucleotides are TGTGCCAGCAGTGAGTACGCCGGGACAGGTCCTGAAGCTTTCTTT. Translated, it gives CASSEYAGTGPEAFF.

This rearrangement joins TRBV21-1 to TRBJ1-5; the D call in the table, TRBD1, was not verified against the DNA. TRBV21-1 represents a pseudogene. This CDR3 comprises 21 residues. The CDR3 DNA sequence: TGTGCCAGCAGCAAAACCCGCGGGCCCGGGACAGCGCCTTATAGCAATCAGCCCCAGCATTTT. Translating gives CASSKTRGPGTAPYSNQPQHF.

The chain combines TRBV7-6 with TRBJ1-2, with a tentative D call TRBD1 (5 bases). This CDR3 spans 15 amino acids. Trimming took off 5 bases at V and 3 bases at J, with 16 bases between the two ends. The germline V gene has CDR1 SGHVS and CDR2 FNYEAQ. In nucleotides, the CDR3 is TGTGCCAGCAGCCAAGGGCTGGGGCGAGACTATGGCTACACCTTC. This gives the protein CASSQGLGRDYGYTF. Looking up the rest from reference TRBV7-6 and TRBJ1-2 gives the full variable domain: GAGVSQSPRYKVTKRGQDVALRCDPISGHVSLYWYRQALGQGPEFLTYFNYEAQQDKSGLPNDRFSAERPEGSISTLTIQRTEQRDSAMYRCASSQGLGRDYGYTFGSGTRLTVV.

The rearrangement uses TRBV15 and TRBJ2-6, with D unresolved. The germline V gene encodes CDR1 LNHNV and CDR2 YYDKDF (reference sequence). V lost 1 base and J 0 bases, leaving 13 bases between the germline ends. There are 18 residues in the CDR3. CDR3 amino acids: CATSRAKIHNSGANVLTF. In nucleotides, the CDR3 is TGTGCCACCAGCAGAGCCAAGATCCACAACTCTGGGGCCAACGTCCTGACTTTC.

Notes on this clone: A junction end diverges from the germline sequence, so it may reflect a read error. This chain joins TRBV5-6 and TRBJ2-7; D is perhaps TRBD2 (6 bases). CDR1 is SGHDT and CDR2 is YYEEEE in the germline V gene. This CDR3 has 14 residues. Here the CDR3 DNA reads TGTGCCAGCAGCCCCACGGGGGTAACCTACGGGCAGTACTTC. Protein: CASSPTGVTYGQYF.

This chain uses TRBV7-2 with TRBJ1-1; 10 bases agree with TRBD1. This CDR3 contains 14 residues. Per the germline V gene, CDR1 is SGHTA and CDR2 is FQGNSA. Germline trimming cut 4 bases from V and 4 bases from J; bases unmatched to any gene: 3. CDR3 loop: CASSSDRGPTEAFF. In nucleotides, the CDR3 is TGTGCCAGCAGCTCAGACAGGGGGCCCACTGAAGCTTTCTTT.

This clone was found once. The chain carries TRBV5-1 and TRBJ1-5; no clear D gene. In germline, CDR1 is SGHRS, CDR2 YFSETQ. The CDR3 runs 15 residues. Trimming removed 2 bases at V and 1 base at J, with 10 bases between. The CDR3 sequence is CASSFSPGSNQPQHF. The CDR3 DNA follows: TGCGCCAGCAGCTTCTCCCCCGGGAGCAATCAGCCCCAGCATTTT.

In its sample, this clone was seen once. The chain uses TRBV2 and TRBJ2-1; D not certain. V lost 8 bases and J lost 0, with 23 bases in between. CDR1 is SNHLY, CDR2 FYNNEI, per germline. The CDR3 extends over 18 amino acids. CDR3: CASLPRALTSSSYNEQFF. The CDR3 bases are TGTGCCAGCCTCCCCCGGGCCCTAACCTCGAGCTCCTACAATGAGCAGTTCTTC. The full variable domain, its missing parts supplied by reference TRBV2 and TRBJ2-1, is EPEVTQTPSHQVTQMGQEVILRCVPISNHLYFYWYRQILGQKVEFLVSFYNNEISEKSEIFDDQFSVERPDGSNFTLKIRSTKLEDSAMYFCASLPRALTSSSYNEQFFGPGTRLTVL.

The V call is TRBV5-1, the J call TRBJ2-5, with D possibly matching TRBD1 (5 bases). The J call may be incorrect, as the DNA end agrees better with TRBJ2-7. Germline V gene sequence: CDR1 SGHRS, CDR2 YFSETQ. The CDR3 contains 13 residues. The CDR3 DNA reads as TGCGCCAGCAGTTGGGGCGGATCCTACGAGCAGTACTTC. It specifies CASSWGGSYEQYF.